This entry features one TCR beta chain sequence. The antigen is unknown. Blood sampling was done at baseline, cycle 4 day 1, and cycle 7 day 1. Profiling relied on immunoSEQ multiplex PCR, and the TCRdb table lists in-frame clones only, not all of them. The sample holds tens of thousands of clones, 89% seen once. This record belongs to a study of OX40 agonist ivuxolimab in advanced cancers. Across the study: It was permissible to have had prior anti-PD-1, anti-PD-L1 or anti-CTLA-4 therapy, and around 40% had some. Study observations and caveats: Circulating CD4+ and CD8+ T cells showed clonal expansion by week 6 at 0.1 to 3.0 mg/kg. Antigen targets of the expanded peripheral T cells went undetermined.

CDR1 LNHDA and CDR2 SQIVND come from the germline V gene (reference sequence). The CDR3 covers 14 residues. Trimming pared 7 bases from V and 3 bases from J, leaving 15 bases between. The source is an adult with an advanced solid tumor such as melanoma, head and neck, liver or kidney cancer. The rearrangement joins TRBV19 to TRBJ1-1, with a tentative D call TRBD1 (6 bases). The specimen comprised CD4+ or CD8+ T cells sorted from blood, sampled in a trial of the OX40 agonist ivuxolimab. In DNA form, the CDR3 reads TGTGCCAGTACCGTAGAAGGGGGGCACACTGAAGCTTTCTTT. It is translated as CASTVEGGHTEAFF. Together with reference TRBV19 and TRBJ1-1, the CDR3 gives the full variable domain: DGGITQSPKYLFRKEGQNVTLSCEQNLNHDAMYWYRQDPGQGLRLIYYSQIVNDFQKGDIAEGYSVSREKKESFPLTVTSAQKNPTAFYLCASTVEGGHTEAFFGQGTRLTVV.